Shown below are 26 T cell receptor beta chains from a single sample sequenced in a study of Ad26.COV2.S vaccination and SARS-CoV-2 variants. TCRdb keeps only in-frame clones here, not all; method: immunoSEQ multiplex PCR. The sample lists about 350,000 clones, 85% seen once, with 3.3% in the top ten. As for treatment: about 20 received Ad26.COV2.S at low or high dose, single or two shots; five or six received placebo; per-sample allocation not given. Specimen acquisition occurred on day 63 following the initial vaccine or placebo injection. This specimen consisted of peripheral blood, obtained in a trial of Ad26.COV2.S vaccine versus placebo. The receptors were sampled from a person aged 18-65 years who received the Ad26.COV2.S COVID-19 vaccine or a placebo.

V and J are TRBV27 and TRBJ1-3; D is possibly TRBD1 (5 bases). The V gene's germline CDR1 is MNHEY and CDR2 SMNVEV (reference sequence). This CDR3 has 16 amino acids. Deletions cut 5 bases from V and 0 bases from J, with 14 bases between. Here the CDR3 DNA reads TGTGCCAGCAGTCCGGCCGGGGCCCGCTCTGGAAACACCATATATTTT. This codes for CASSPAGARSGNTIYF.

CDR3 region: CASRPEPRTDTQYF. The CDR3 coding sequence is TGTGCCAGCAGACCCGAACCTCGCACAGATACGCAGTATTTT. The V gene is TRBV5-5, the J gene TRBJ2-3; D is uncertain. The germline gives CDR1 SGHKS, CDR2 YYEKEE (reference sequence). The CDR3 runs to 14 residues. V was clipped by 5 bases and J by 1 base, with 11 bases between them.

The chain is built from TRBV18 and TRBJ1-1; perhaps TRBD1 as D (5 bases). Germline loops: CDR1 KGHSH, CDR2 LQKENI. The V end lost 0 bases, the J end lost 5 bases, and 10 bases lay between the germline ends. The CDR3 covers 14 residues. CDR3 protein: CASSPPLAGTEAFF. The CDR3 coding sequence is TGTGCCAGCTCACCACCGCTGGCAGGGACTGAAGCTTTCTTT.

CDR3 sequence reads: CATSEGAGKVNNEQFF. In nucleotides, the CDR3 is TGTGCCACCAGTGAAGGAGCGGGAAAGGTAAACAATGAGCAGTTCTTC. The rearrangement joins TRBV24-1 to TRBJ2-1, with TRBD2 identical over 7 bases. This CDR3 region has 16 residues. With V trimmed by 4 bases and J by 5 bases, 10 bases remained unmatched. CDR1 and CDR2 (germline): KGHDR, SFDVKD.

The rearrangement links TRBV27 to TRBJ2-5; TRBD1 aligns across 10 bases. V shed 3 bases and J 5 bases; nucleotides not matched to a gene: 9. Per the germline V gene, CDR1 is MNHEY and CDR2 is SMNVEV (reference sequence). This CDR3 is built from 16 residues. The CDR3 DNA sequence: TGTGCCAGCAGTTTGCAACCCGGGACAGGGGAGGAGACCCAGTACTTC. Protein sequence: CASSLQPGTGEETQYF.

This clone was detected only a few times. This chain uses TRBV5-6 with TRBJ1-4; tentative D call: TRBD1 (6 bases). The germline CDR1 and CDR2 sequences are SGHDT and YYEEEE. V lost 2 bases and J lost 7, with 12 bases in between. The length of the CDR3 is 14 residues. CDR3 in DNA: TGTGCCAGCAGCTTACAGGGAATTGGTGAAAAACTGTTTTTT. Translation gives CASSLQGIGEKLFF.

The chain couples TRBV5-6 to TRBJ2-7, with 13 bases aligning to TRBD2. The trim removed 1 base at V and 2 bases at J, leaving 3 bases unmatched. The CDR3 sequence is 16 residues long. Germline CDR1 and CDR2: SGHDT and YYEEEE. The CDR3 loop reads CASSLRLAGGPYEQYF. The CDR3 DNA is TGTGCCAGCAGCTTGCGACTAGCGGGAGGCCCCTACGAGCAGTACTTC.

This rearrangement joins TRBV6-1 to TRBJ2-3; D could derive from TRBD1 or TRBD2 (7 bases each). The germline gives CDR1 MNHNS, CDR2 SASEGT. Trimming removed 4 bases at V and 5 bases at J, with 22 bases between. This CDR3 contains 17 residues. CDR3 in amino acids: CASSAVGRGLAQDTQYF. The CDR3 DNA reads as TGTGCCAGCAGTGCCGTGGGGAGGGGGCTAGCCCAAGATACGCAGTATTTT.

The chain joins TRBV3-1 (or the pseudogene TRBV3-2) to TRBJ2-3; D gene uncertain. Germline assignment: CDR1 LGHDT and CDR2 YNNKEL (reference sequence). The CDR3 loop spans 12 amino acids. The ends were cut back, 4 bases at V and 6 bases at J, with 8 bases in the middle. The CDR3 DNA follows: TGTGCCAGCAGCCTTACCTGGGATACGCAGTATTTT. Its protein is CASSLTWDTQYF.

The rearrangement joins TRBV6-5 to TRBJ2-3; the D is unclear. Germline-derived CDR1 and CDR2 are MNHEY and SVGAGI. V lost 4 bases and J 0 bases, leaving 5 bases between the germline ends. This CDR3 spans 13 amino acids. Here the CDR3 DNA reads TGTGCCAGCAGTTTTAGTAGCACAGATACGCAGTATTTT. It is translated as CASSFSSTDTQYF.

The genes are TRBV20-1 and TRBJ2-5, with TRBD2 matching 12 bases. Trimming cost V 3 bases and J 4 bases; bases outside gene matches: 3. Per the germline V gene, CDR1 is DFQATT and CDR2 is SNEGSKA (reference sequence). The CDR3 length is 14 residues. The CDR3 DNA is TGCAGTGCTAGTTTGACTAGCGGGGGAGAGACCCAGTACTTC. Amino acid sequence: CSASLTSGGETQYF.

CDR3 protein: CASSLAGSSGNTIYF. The CDR3 DNA sequence: TGTGCCAGCAGCTTGGCCGGGAGCTCTGGAAACACCATATATTTT. The chain uses TRBV5-4 and TRBJ1-3; D is undetermined. Germline V CDR1 and CDR2: SGHNT, YYREEE (reference sequence). This CDR3 region has 15 residues. V lost 0 bases and J 0 bases, leaving 7 bases between the germline ends.

The CDR3 reads CASSPFTVGTGRYGYTF. In nucleotides, the CDR3 is TGTGCCAGCTCACCCTTTACGGTTGGGACAGGGCGATATGGCTACACCTTC. This sequence joins TRBV18 and TRBJ1-2; 9 bases match TRBD1. The CDR3 consists of 17 residues. With 3 bases clipped from V and 5 bases from J, the junction kept 13 bases outside the gene matches. Germline assignment: CDR1 KGHSH and CDR2 LQKENI.

This clone was recorded only once. The chain joins TRBV19 to TRBJ2-1, with D possibly TRBD2 on 5 matching bases. Germline-derived CDR1 and CDR2 are LNHDA and SQIVND (reference sequence). This CDR3 is built from 15 residues. Trimming removed 1 base at V and 1 base at J, with 8 bases between. CDR3 sequence (DNA): TGTGCCAGTAGTATAGGAGCGGTATCCTACAATGAGCAGTTCTTC. As protein: CASSIGAVSYNEQFF.

The chain has TRBV7-9 and TRBJ1-5; no clear D gene. V dropped 3 bases and J dropped 5 bases, with 5 bases sitting between them. Germline V gene data show CDR1 as SEHNR and CDR2 as FQNEAQ (reference sequence). CDR3 size: 12 residues. CDR3 in amino acids: CASSFADQPQHF. The CDR3 nucleotides are TGTGCCAGCAGCTTTGCCGATCAGCCCCAGCATTTT.

This rearrangement joins TRBV14 to TRBJ2-7; unclear D gene. V lost 1 base and J 4 bases, leaving 8 bases between the germline ends. The CDR3 sequence is 13 residues long. The germline V gene has CDR1 SGHDN and CDR2 FVKESK. CDR3 protein: CASSQVREYEQYF. The CDR3 DNA reads TGTGCCAGCAGCCAAGTCCGAGAATACGAGCAGTACTTC.

This clone was observed a single time. This chain links TRBV3-1 (or the pseudogene TRBV3-2) with TRBJ1-2, with D unclear. The ends were cut back, 4 bases at V and 3 bases at J, with 9 bases in the middle. The CDR3 has 13 residues. Looked up from germline, CDR1 is LGHDT and CDR2 is YNNKEL (reference sequence). The CDR3 reads CASSPLDYYGYTF. In nucleotides, the CDR3 is TGTGCCAGCAGCCCGCTGGACTACTATGGCTACACCTTC.

This clone was recorded once. The CDR3 coding sequence is TGTGCCAGCAGTTCCTCCTCTGGGGCCAACGTCCTGACTTTC. Protein product: CASSSSSGANVLTF. This chain uses TRBV28 with TRBJ2-6; no clear D. Trimming left V 4 bases short and J 0 bases short, with 4 bases between. The germline V gene has CDR1 MDHEN and CDR2 SYDVKM. This CDR3 has 14 amino acids. Supplemented by reference TRBV28 and TRBJ2-6, the full variable domain reads DVKVTQSSRYLVKRTGEKVFLECVQDMDHENMFWYRQDPGLGLRLIYFSYDVKMKEKGDIPEGYSVSREKKERFSLILESASTNQTSMYLCASSSSSGANVLTFGAGSRLTVL.

CDR3 residues: CASSPIGTGGFYEQYF. As DNA, the CDR3 is TGTGCCAGCTCACCAATCGGGACAGGGGGCTTTTACGAGCAGTACTTC. The chain employs TRBV18 and TRBJ2-7, with TRBD1 matching over 12 bases. The length of the CDR3 is 16 residues. The V segment lost 2 bases and the J segment 4 bases; nucleotides outside the gene matches: 6. Germline-derived CDR1 and CDR2 are KGHSH and LQKENI.

The V gene is TRBV18, the J gene TRBJ1-2, with a weak D call TRBD1 (6 bases). Germline V CDR1 and CDR2: KGHSH, LQKENI. Trimming took off 3 bases at V and 7 bases at J, with 15 bases between the two ends. The CDR3 is made up of 14 amino acids. The CDR3 here is CASSPAGTSAGYTF. Here the CDR3 DNA reads TGTGCCAGCTCACCCGCCGGGACATCGGCTGGCTACACCTTC.

The CDR3 protein is CASSQPPGEGSSYEQYF. The CDR3 DNA sequence: TGTGCCAGCAGCCAACCCCCCGGAGAGGGGTCTTCCTACGAGCAGTACTTC. The chain employs TRBV14 and TRBJ2-7; D tentatively fits TRBD1 or TRBD2 (5 bases each). The V end lost 2 bases, the J end lost 1 base, and 18 bases lay between the germline ends. The germline CDR1 and CDR2 sequences are SGHDN and FVKESK. This CDR3 contains 17 residues.

This rearrangement joins TRBV6-5 to TRBJ2-7; tentatively, D is TRBD1 or TRBD2 (5 bases each). This CDR3 is built from 14 residues. Germline V gene data show CDR1 as MNHEY and CDR2 as SVGAGI. With 2 bases removed from V and 3 bases from J, the gap between germline ends came to 11 bases. In nucleotides, the CDR3 is TGTGCCAGCAGTTACAGGGACGAAGGCTACGAGCAGTACTTC. It yields the protein CASSYRDEGYEQYF.

This clone was recorded once. J is TRBJ1-1 and V is TRBV30, with D possibly TRBD1 on 6 matching bases. V lost 2 bases and J lost 1, with 17 bases in between. Germline V lookup: CDR1 GTSNPN, CDR2 SVGIG (reference sequence). This CDR3 region has 16 residues. As DNA, the CDR3 is TGTGCCTGGAGTCCACCGAAGGGGGGGAAGAACACTGAAGCTTTCTTT. It codes for CAWSPPKGGKNTEAFF.

The chain combines TRBV7-2 with TRBJ2-5, with D unresolved. CDR1 SGHTA and CDR2 FQGNSA come from the germline V gene. The CDR3 runs to 16 residues. V lost 1 base and J 4 bases, leaving 16 bases between the germline ends. CDR3 loop: CASSLGTLPRGETQYF. The CDR3 region has the DNA TGTGCCAGCAGCTTAGGTACACTTCCCCGCGGAGAGACCCAGTACTTC.

The chain carries TRBV5-6 and TRBJ2-1; 7 nucleotides agree with TRBD2. The ends lost 7 bases at V and 8 bases at J; junction bases unmatched: 12. The CDR3 contains 14 residues. CDR1 and CDR2 from the germline V gene are SGHDT and YYEEEE. Here the CDR3 reads CASCPGRASDEQFF. The CDR3 bases are TGTGCCAGCTGCCCAGGGAGGGCCAGCGATGAGCAGTTCTTC.

The J gene is TRBJ2-3, the V gene TRBV5-6; a weak D match, TRBD2 (5 bases). The V gene's germline CDR1 is SGHDT and CDR2 YYEEEE. There are 15 residues in the CDR3. The ends were cut back, 4 bases at V and 2 bases at J, with 14 bases in the middle. Here the CDR3 DNA reads TGTGCCAGCAGCCCCAGGCGGGCTTACACAGATACGCAGTATTTT. As protein: CASSPRRAYTDTQYF.